This TCR beta chain was profiled in a study of response to subunit inactivated influenza vaccine (dated by TCRdb to 2017 to 2018). Concerning the study at large: To follow how T cells responded to a trivalent subunit inactivated influenza vaccine, the researchers relied on deep quantitative profiling of the T cell receptor repertoire.

The V end gives up 4 bases and the J end 0 bases, leaving 8 bases in the junction not matched to a gene. The CDR3 runs 17 amino acids, cysteine and phenylalanine included. Only the CDR3 DNA is retained, 51 bases long and in frame from the first base. CDR1 and CDR2, per the germline V gene, are SGHAT and FQNNGV. The protocol used for the library was RT-PCR. Sequencing used an Illumina HiSeq 2500. TCRdb handled the public reads itself, with Q25 trimming in fastp and clone calling in MiXCR, and kept productive beta chains. Here each entry gathers all rows of one CDR3 protein and keeps the most common genes and DNA. Across this sample there are about 650,000 distinct CDR3 sequences, with about 15% seen only once. The ten top clones hold 6.5% to 8% of the sample. Broad study findings and their caveats: It was suggested by the authors that each seasonal influenza vaccination may recruit only a limited number of new T cells.

On this clonotype: Its antigen target is currently unknown. No much larger clonotype is one base removed from it; base qualities were not supplied.

This sequence was found in a man in his forties or fifties who received an inactivated influenza vaccine. Donor details come from another sample of the same person, matched by shared clones. The sequences come from PBMCs from blood, collected less than 15 days before vaccination. The V gene is TRBV11-2 and the J gene is TRBJ2-3; 9 bases in the middle match TRBD2. DNA sequence: TGTGCCAGCAGCTCACCGGGACTAGCCCTTAGCACAGATACGCAGTATTTT. It translates to CASSSPGLALSTDTQYF. When the CDR3 is completed using the reference TRBV11-2 and TRBJ2-3 genes on either side, the full variable domain is EAGVAQSPRYKIIEKRQSVAFWCNPISGHATLYWYQQILGQGPKLLIQFQNNGVVDDSQLPKDRFSAERLKGVDSTLKIQPAKLEDSAVYLCASSSPGLALSTDTQYFGPGTRLTVL.